The clone carrying this TCR beta chain was recorded at least ten times. Antigen specificity is unknown. Template material for amplifying TCR beta CDR3 regions consisted of RNA transcripts. First-round RT-PCR with HTBI primers amplified the TCR CDR3 region. MiXCR was run by TCRdb on the multiplex PCR reads, yielding one entry per CDR3 protein. The sample has fewer than 350,000 distinct CDR3 sequences; over 20% are singletons. This sample is drawn from a study of T cells in Graves' hyperthyroidism and ophthalmopathy. Overall study results and limits: Ophthalmopathy stood apart from stable hyperthyroidism in a 13 V-J model. Blood also held most thyroid clonotypes expanded beyond 0.001.

The CDR3 loop spans 15 amino acids. CDR1 and CDR2 (germline): MNHNS, SASEGT. V was shortened by 5 bases and J by 8 bases, with 21 bases between the two germline ends. Sequencing input: blood. This chain uses TRBV6-1 with TRBJ1-1; tentatively, D is TRBD1 (5 bases). This receptor was taken from a woman in her forties or fifties with Graves' hyperthyroidism. CDR3 in amino acids: CASSTLQGSLREAFF. DNA of the CDR3: TGTGCCAGCAGTACATTGCAGGGCTCCCTTAGGGAAGCTTTCTTT.